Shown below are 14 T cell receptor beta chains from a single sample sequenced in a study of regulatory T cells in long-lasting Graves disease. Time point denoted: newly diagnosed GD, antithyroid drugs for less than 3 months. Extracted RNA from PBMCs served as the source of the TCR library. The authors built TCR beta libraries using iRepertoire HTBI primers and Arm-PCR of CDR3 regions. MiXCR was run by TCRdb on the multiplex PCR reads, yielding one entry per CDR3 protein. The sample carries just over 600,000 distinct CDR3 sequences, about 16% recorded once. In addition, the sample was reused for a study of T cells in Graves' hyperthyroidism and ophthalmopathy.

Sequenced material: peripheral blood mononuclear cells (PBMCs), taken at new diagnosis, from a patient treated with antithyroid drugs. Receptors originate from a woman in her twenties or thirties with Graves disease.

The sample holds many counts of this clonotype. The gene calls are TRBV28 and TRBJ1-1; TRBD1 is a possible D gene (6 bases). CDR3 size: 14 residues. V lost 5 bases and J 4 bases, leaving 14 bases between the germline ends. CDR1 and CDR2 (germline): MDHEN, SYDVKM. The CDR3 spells CASSDPGVRTEAFF. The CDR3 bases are TGTGCCAGCAGTGACCCAGGGGTGCGCACTGAAGCTTTCTTT.

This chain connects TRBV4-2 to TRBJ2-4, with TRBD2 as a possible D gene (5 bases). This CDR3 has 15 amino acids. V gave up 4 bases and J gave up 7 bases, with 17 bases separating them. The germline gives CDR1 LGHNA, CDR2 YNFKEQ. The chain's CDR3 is CASSPEPSHRNIQYF. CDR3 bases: TGTGCCAGCAGCCCAGAACCTAGCCATAGGAACATTCAGTACTTC.

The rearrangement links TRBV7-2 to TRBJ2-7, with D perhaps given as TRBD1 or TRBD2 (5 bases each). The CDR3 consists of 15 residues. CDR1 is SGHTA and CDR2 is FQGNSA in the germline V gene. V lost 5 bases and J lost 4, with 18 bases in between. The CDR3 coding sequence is TGTGCCAGCAGCCCAGGGACCTGGATAGGGTACGAGCAGTACTTC. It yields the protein CASSPGTWIGYEQYF.

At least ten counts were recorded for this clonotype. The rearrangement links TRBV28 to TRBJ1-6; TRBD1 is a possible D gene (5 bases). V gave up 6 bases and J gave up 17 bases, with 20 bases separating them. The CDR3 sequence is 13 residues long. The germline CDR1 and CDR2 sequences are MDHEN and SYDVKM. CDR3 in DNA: TGTGCCAGCAGGATGCTTTGGGGCGAAGATTTCCACTTT. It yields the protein CASRMLWGEDFHF.

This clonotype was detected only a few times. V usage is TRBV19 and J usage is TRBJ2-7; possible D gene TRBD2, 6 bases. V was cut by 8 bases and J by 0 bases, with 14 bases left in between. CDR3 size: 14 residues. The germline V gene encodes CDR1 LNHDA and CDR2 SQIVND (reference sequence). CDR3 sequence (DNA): TGTGCCAGTGGAAGGGGAGGCCCCTCCTACGAGCAGTACTTC. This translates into CASGRGGPSYEQYF.

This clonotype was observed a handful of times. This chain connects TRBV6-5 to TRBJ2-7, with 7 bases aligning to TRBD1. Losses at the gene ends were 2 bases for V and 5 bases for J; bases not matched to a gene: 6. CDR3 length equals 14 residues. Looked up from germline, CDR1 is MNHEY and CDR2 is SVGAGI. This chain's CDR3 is CASSYLGQYHEQYF. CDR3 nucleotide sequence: TGTGCCAGCAGTTACCTGGGACAGTACCACGAGCAGTACTTC.

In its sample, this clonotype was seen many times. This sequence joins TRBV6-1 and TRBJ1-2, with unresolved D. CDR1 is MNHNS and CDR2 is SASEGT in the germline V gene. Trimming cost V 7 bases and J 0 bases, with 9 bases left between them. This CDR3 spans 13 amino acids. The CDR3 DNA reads TGTGCCAGCAATGTACAAACTAACTATGGCTACACCTTC. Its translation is CASNVQTNYGYTF.

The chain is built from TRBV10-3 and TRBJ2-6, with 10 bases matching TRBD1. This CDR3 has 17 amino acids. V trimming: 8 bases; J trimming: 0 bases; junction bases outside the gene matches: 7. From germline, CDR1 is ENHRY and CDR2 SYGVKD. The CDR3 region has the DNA TGTGCCATCTCCGGGACAGGGGCCGCCTCTGGGGCCAACGTCCTGACTTTC. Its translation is CAISGTGAASGANVLTF.

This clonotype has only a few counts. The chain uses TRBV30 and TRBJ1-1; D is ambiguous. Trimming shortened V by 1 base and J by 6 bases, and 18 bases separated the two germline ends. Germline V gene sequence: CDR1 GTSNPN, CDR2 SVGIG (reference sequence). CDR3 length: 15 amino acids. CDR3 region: CAWSGSGLPGAEAFF. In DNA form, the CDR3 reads TGTGCCTGGAGTGGATCCGGCCTCCCGGGCGCTGAAGCTTTCTTT.

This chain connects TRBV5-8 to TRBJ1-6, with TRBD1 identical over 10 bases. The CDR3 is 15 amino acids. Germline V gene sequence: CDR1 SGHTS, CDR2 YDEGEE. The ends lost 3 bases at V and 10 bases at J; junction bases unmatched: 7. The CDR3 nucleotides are TGTGCCAGCAGCTCCAGACAGGGGGCTTGGTCACCCCTCCACTTT. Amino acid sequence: CASSSRQGAWSPLHF.

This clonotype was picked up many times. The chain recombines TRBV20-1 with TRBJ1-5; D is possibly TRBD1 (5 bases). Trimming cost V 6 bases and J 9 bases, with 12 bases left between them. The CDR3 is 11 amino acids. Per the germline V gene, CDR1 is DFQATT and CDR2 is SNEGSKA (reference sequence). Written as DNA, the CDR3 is TGCAGTGCCGAATCGGGGGGGCCCCAGCATTTT. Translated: CSAESGGPQHF.

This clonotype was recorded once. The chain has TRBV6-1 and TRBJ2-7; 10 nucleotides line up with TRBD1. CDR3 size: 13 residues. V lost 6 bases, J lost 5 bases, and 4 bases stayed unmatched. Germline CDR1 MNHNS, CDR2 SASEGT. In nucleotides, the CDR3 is TGTGCCAGCAGCCAGACAGGGGGCCACGAGCAGTACTTC. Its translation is CASSQTGGHEQYF.

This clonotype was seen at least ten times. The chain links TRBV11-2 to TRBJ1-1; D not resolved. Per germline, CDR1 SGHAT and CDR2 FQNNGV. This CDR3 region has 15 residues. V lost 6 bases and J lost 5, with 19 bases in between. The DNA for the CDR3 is TGTGCCAGCAGACAAAATTCATTGCCGCTAACTGAAGCTTTCTTT. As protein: CASRQNSLPLTEAFF.

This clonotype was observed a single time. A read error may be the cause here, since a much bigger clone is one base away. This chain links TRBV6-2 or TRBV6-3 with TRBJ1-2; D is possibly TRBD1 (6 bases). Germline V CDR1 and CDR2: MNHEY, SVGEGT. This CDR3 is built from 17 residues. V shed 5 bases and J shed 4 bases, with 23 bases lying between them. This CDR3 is CASSEERTVHSFYGYTF. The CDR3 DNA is TGTGCCAGCAGTGAAGAGCGGACAGTTCACTCCTTCTATGGCTACACCTTC.